This T cell receptor beta chain was obtained from a study of CXCR3-negative and CXCR3-positive naive CD8 T cells. Study observations and caveats: TRBV-TRBJ usage was similar across naive CXCR3 subsets but distinct in memory cells. TRB CDR3 hydrophobicity was greater in CXCR3-positive naive cells than in CXCR3-negative naive cells. Naive subsets did not differ in surface CD5, and the authors estimated TCR strength using properties of the TRB CDR3.

5' RACE that incorporated UMI labels was used to prepare the TRB cDNA libraries. TCRdb re-called the 5' RACE reads; every CDR3 protein appears as one record, without DNA. Recorded for this sample: fewer than 65,000 distinct CDR3 sequences. The CDR3 is made up of 14 amino acids. Germline loops: CDR1 MNHEY, CDR2 SMNVEV (reference sequence). Triplicate sorts of roughly 300,000 cells per CD8+ subset. CD45RO-CCR7+CD27+CD95- was the phenotype of naive CD8+ T cells. As for this clonotype: Its antigen is unknown.

The sample consisted of naive CXCR3+ CD8+ T cells from blood. Described subset: CD45RO-CCR7+CD27+CD95- naive CD8+ T cells expressing CXCR3 (TNR3+). The J gene is TRBJ2-1, the V gene TRBV27; TCRdb reports TRBD1, a call that lacks DNA to check it against. The clonotype originates from a human donor in good health. Some clones in this sample may be carry-over from other donors' samples. The CDR3 loop is CASSLSILGREQFF.